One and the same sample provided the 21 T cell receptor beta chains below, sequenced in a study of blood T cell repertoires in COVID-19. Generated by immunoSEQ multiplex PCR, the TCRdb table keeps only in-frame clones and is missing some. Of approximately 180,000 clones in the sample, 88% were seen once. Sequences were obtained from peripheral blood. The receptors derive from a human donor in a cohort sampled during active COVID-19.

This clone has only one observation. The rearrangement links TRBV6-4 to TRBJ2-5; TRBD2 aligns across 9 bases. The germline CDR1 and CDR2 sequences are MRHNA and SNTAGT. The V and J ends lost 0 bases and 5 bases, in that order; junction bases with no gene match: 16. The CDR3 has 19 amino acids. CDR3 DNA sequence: TGTGCCAGCAGTGACTCGCATAATATGCGGGAGGGCCGTTTGGAGACCCAGTACTTC. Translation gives CASSDSHNMREGRLETQYF.

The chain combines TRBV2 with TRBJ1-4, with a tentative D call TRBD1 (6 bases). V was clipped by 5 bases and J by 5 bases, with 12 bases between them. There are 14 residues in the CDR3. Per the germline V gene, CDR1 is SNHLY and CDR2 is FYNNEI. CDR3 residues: CASSYLRGNEKLFF. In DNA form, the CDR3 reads TGTGCCAGCAGTTACCTTAGGGGGAATGAAAAACTGTTTTTT.

The CDR3 protein is CATSRTGQGVTLHF. In nucleotides, the CDR3 is TGTGCCACCAGCAGAACGGGACAGGGTGTTACCCTCCACTTT. The chain uses TRBV15 and TRBJ1-6; TRBD1 matches at 9 bases. The CDR3 is 14 residues long. The V segment lost 2 bases and the J segment 14 bases; nucleotides outside the gene matches: 7. CDR1 and CDR2 (germline): LNHNV, YYDKDF (reference sequence).

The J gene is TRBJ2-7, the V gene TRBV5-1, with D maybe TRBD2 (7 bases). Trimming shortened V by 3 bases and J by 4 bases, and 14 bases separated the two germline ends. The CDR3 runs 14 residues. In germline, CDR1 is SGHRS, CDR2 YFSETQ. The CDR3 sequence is CASSSAGHNYEQYF. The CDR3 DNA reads TGCGCCAGCAGCTCAGCGGGACACAATTACGAGCAGTACTTC.

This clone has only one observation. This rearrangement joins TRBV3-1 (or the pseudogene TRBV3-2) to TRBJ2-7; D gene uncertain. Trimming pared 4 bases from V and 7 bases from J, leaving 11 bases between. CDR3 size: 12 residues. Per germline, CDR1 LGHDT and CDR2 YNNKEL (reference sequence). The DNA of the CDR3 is TGTGCCAGCAGCCCTGGGCCAGAGGAGCAGTACTTC. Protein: CASSPGPEEQYF.

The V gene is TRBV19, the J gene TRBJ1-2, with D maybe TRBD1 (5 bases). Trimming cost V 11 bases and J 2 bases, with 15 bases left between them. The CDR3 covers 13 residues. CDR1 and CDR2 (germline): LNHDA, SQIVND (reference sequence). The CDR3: CAASGGDNYGYTF. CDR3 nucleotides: TGTGCCGCGTCCGGGGGGGACAACTATGGCTACACCTTC.

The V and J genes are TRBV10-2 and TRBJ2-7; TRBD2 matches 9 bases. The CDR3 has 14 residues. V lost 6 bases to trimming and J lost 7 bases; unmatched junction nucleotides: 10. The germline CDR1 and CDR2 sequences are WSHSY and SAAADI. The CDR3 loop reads CASRGLSGGYEQYF. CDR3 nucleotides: TGCGCCAGCAGGGGTCTTAGCGGGGGTTATGAGCAGTACTTC.

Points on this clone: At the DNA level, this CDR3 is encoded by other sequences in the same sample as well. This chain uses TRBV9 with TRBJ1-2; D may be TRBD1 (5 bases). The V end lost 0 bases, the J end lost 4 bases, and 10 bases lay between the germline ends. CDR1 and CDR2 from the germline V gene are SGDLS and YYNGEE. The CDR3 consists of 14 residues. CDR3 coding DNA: TGTGCCAGCAGCGTAGAACAGGCGCCCTATGGCTACACCTTC. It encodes CASSVEQAPYGYTF.

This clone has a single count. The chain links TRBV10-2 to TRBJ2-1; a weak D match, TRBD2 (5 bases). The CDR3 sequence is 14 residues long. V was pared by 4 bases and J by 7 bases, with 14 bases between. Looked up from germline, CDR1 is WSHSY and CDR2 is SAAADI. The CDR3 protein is CASSVRGVTNEQFF. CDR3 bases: TGCGCCAGCAGTGTTCGGGGAGTGACGAATGAGCAGTTCTTC.

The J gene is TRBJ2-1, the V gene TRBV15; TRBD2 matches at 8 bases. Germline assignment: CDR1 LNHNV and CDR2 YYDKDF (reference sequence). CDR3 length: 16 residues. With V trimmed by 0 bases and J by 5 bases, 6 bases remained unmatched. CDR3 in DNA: TGTGCCACCAGCAGAGATCGAGCGGGAGTAAACAATGAGCAGTTCTTC. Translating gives CATSRDRAGVNNEQFF.

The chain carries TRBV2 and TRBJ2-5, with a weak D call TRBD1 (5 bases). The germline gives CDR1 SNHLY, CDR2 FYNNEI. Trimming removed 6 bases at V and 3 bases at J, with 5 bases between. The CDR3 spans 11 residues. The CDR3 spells CASSREETQYF. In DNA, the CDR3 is TGTGCCAGCAGCAGGGAAGAGACCCAGTACTTC.

CDR3 sequence: CASSLGQGFGNQPQHF. CDR3 bases: TGTGCCAGCAGTTTGGGACAGGGTTTTGGCAATCAGCCCCAGCATTTT. This sequence joins TRBV27 and TRBJ1-5; 9 bases align to TRBD1. The CDR3 loop spans 16 amino acids. J was trimmed by 2 bases and V by 3 bases; bases with no gene match: 5. Germline lookup yields CDR1 MNHEY and CDR2 SMNVEV (reference sequence).

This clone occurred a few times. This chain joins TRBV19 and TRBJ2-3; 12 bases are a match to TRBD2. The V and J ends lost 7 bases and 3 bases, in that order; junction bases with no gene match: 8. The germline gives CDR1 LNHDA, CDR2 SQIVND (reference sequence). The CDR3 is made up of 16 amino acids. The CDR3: CASKPTSGRRTDTQYF. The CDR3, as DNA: TGTGCCAGTAAACCAACTAGCGGGAGGCGTACAGATACGCAGTATTTT.

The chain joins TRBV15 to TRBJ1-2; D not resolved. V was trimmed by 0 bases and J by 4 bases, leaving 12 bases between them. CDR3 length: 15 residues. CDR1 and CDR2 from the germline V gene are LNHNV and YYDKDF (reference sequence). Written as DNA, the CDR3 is TGTGCCACCAGCAGAGATATAACAGTAGGCTATGGCTACACCTTC. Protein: CATSRDITVGYGYTF. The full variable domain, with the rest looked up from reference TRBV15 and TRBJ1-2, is DAMVIQNPRYQVTQFGKPVTLSCSQTLNHNVMYWYQQKSSQAPKLLFHYYDKDFNNEADTPDNFQSRRPNTSFCFLDIRSPGLGDTAMYLCATSRDITVGYGYTFGSGTRLTVV.

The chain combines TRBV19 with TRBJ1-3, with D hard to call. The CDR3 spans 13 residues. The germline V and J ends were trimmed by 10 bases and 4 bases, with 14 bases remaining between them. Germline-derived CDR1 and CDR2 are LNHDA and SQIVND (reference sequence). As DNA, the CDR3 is TGTGCCACCAAGGACCGGAGGGGAAACACCATATATTTT. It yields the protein CATKDRRGNTIYF.

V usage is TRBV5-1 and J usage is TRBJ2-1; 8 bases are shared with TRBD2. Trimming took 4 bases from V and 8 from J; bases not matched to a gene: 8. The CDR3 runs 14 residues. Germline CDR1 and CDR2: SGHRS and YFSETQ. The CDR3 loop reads CASSGQLAVDEQFF. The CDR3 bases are TGCGCCAGCAGCGGACAACTAGCGGTTGATGAGCAGTTCTTC.

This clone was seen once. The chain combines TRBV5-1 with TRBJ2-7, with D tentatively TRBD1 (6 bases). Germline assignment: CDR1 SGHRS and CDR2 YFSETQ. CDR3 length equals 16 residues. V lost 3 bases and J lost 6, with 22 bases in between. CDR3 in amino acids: CASSYFPSGEGREQYF. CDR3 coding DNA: TGCGCCAGCAGCTACTTCCCTTCAGGGGAAGGTCGCGAGCAGTACTTC.

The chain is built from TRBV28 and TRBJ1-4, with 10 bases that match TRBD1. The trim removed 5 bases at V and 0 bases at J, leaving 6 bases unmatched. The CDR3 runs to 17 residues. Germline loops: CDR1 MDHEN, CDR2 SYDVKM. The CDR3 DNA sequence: TGTGCCAGCAGTCCGCGGACAGGGGGGGCAACTAATGAAAAACTGTTTTTT. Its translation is CASSPRTGGATNEKLFF.

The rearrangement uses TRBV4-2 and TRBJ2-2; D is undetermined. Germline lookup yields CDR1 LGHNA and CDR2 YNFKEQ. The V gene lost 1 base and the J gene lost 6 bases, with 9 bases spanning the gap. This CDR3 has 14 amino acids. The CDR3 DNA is TGTGCCAGCAGCCAAGGCACAGCATCCGGGGAGCTGTTTTTT. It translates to CASSQGTASGELFF.

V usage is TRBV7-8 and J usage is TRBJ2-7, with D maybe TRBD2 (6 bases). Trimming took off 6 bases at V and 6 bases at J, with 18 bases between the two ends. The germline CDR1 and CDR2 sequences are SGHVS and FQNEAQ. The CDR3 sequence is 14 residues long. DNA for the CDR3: TGTGCCAGCAGGATGGTTCACCAGGGAGGCGAGCAGTACTTC. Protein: CASRMVHQGGEQYF.

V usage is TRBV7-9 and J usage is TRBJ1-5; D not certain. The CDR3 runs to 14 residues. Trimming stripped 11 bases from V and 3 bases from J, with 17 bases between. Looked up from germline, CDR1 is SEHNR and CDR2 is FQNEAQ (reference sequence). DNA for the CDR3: TGTGCCTCCGCCCGGGATAATGCCAATCAGCCCCAGCATTTT. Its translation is CASARDNANQPQHF.